Below, 27 T cell receptor beta chains from the same sample are listed, as sequenced in a study of blood T cells in healthy people across ages. Through a sample-barcoded 5' primer and a J-beta primer mix, a second PCR was run for about 6 to 11 cycles. TCRdb fed the 5' RACE reads into MiXCR, producing one record per CDR3 protein. The sample yields 550,000 to 800,000 distinct CDR3 sequences, less than 40% seen once. Specimen: blood. These receptors were obtained from a woman older than 75 in good health.

This clonotype was recorded at least ten times. The gene calls are TRBV7-2 and TRBJ1-2; D is uncertain. The CDR3 runs to 14 residues. V gave up 2 bases and J gave up 4 bases, with 11 bases separating them. CDR1 is SGHTA, CDR2 FQGNSA, per germline. The CDR3 DNA reads as TGTGCCAGCAGCTTACGAGCCACCAGCTATGGCTACACCTTC. Translation gives CASSLRATSYGYTF.

The chain links TRBV7-3 to TRBJ2-4, with 13 bases that match TRBD2. CDR1 and CDR2 (germline): SGHTA, FQGTGA. This CDR3 is 16 amino acids long. Trimming at V came to 5 bases and at J to 13 bases, leaving 14 bases not matched to a gene. CDR3 bases: TGTGCCAGCAGCCCGCGGACTAGCGGGAGCTACAATGAGCAGTACTTC. This codes for CASSPRTSGSYNEQYF.

Ten or more counts support this clonotype. The genes are TRBV11-2 and TRBJ2-1; the match to TRBD1 covers 7 bases. The V gene end was trimmed by 1 base and the J gene end by 9 bases; junction bases not matched to a gene: 3. CDR1 and CDR2 (germline): SGHAT, FQNNGV. CDR3 size: 13 residues. The CDR3 region is CASSLGDRSEQFF. The CDR3 bases are TGTGCCAGCAGCTTAGGGGACAGATCTGAGCAGTTCTTC.

Only a few counts were recorded for this clonotype. J is TRBJ1-2 and V is TRBV29-1; D gene unclear. V was trimmed by 2 bases and J by 8 bases, leaving 15 bases between them. The CDR3 has 13 residues. Germline V gives CDR1 SQVTM, CDR2 ANQGSEA. CDR3 DNA sequence: TGCAGCGTTGAACGACCGCTCGATGGGGGCTACACCTTC. This sequence encodes CSVERPLDGGYTF.

Concerning this clonotype itself: This may be a read error: a much more frequent sequence differs by one nucleotide. J is TRBJ2-7 and V is TRBV30; D gene ambiguous. The CDR3 runs to 15 residues. V lost 0 bases, J lost 7 bases, and 19 bases lay in between. Germline lookup yields CDR1 GTSNPN and CDR2 SVGIG (reference sequence). The CDR3 region is CAWSVHVGTFNEQYF. CDR3 DNA sequence: TGTGCCTGGAGTGTACATGTCGGAACGTTCAATGAGCAGTACTTC.

The chain employs TRBV4-1 and TRBJ1-1; D gene ambiguous. The CDR3 has 14 residues. CDR1 and CDR2 (germline): MGHRA, YSYEKL. The V gene lost 2 bases and the J gene lost 4 bases, with 11 bases spanning the gap. CDR3 sequence (DNA): TGCGCCAGCAGCCAATCCGGGCTCGGCACTGAAGCTTTCTTT. It encodes CASSQSGLGTEAFF.

Many counts were recorded for this clonotype. The chain carries TRBV5-1 and TRBJ1-1; D gene ambiguous. The ends were cut back, 0 bases at V and 4 bases at J, with 7 bases in the middle. The CDR3 runs to 13 residues. CDR1 is SGHRS and CDR2 is YFSETQ in the germline V gene. The CDR3 DNA is TGCGCCAGCAGCTTGGGAAGTGGCACTGAAGCTTTCTTT. Its translation: CASSLGSGTEAFF.

In its sample, this clonotype was seen many times. The chain carries TRBV7-2 and TRBJ1-2, with D perhaps TRBD1 (5 bases). Germline V lookup: CDR1 SGHTA, CDR2 FQGNSA. This CDR3 has 13 residues. V was pared by 2 bases and J by 8 bases, with 12 bases between. In DNA, the CDR3 is TGTGCCAGCAGCTTATTGGGGGACGGGGGCTACACCTTC. Translation: CASSLLGDGGYTF.

The V and J genes are TRBV4-1 and TRBJ1-1, with D maybe TRBD1 (6 bases). The CDR3 spans 12 residues. Germline V gives CDR1 MGHRA, CDR2 YSYEKL. V dropped 4 bases and J dropped 12 bases, with 15 bases sitting between them. The CDR3 bases are TGCGCCAGCAGCCCGTCCGGACAGAGAACTTTCTTT. It encodes CASSPSGQRTFF.

A few counts support this clonotype. The V and J genes are TRBV20-1 and TRBJ2-1; 8 bases are a match to TRBD2. V trimming: 3 bases; J trimming: 5 bases; junction bases outside the gene matches: 6. Germline V CDR1 and CDR2: DFQATT, SNEGSKA (reference sequence). The CDR3 is 14 residues long. CDR3: CSARAAGDHNEQFF. CDR3 in DNA: TGCAGTGCTAGGGCAGCGGGGGATCACAATGAGCAGTTCTTC.

This clonotype was seen a handful of times. This chain links TRBV4-2 with TRBJ2-1, with 9 positions matching TRBD2. Germline CDR1 is LGHNA and CDR2 is YNFKEQ. J lost 1 base, V lost 1 base, and 11 bases had no gene match. The CDR3 spans 19 residues. CDR3: CASSQARGRGGVSYNEQFF. The CDR3 nucleotides are TGTGCCAGCAGCCAAGCTCGAGGGCGGGGGGGCGTGTCCTACAATGAGCAGTTCTTC.

The rearrangement uses TRBV30 and TRBJ2-5, with D unresolved. The CDR3 loop spans 15 amino acids. V lost 0 bases and J lost 2, with 13 bases in between. The V gene's germline CDR1 is GTSNPN and CDR2 SVGIG (reference sequence). The CDR3 coding sequence is TGTGCCTGGAGTGTACGAGTGGTGCTTCAAGAGACCCAGTACTTC. Residues: CAWSVRVVLQETQYF.

This clonotype is a singleton in its sample. The rearrangement links TRBV5-4 to TRBJ2-1; 14 bases match TRBD2. Germline CDR1 and CDR2: SGHNT and YYREEE (reference sequence). The V and J ends lost 6 bases and 2 bases, in that order; junction bases with no gene match: 7. The CDR3 is 17 residues long. CDR3 region: CASNLGLAGGPYNEQFF. The CDR3 coding sequence is TGTGCCAGCAACCTAGGACTAGCGGGGGGCCCCTACAATGAGCAGTTCTTC.

The chain combines TRBV2 with TRBJ2-2, with a tentative D call TRBD1 (6 bases). This CDR3 region has 15 residues. V lost 6 bases, J lost 4 bases, and 15 bases lay in between. Per the germline V gene, CDR1 is SNHLY and CDR2 is FYNNEI. As DNA, the CDR3 is TGTGCCAGCAGAAAGGGGGAGTTTGGCACCGGGGAGCTGTTTTTT. It specifies CASRKGEFGTGELFF.

This clonotype was seen a handful of times. V usage is TRBV3-1 and J usage is TRBJ2-2; 9 bases fit TRBD2. The ends lost 5 bases at V and 7 bases at J; junction bases unmatched: 5. CDR1 LGHDT and CDR2 YNNKEL come from the germline V gene (reference sequence). The CDR3 extends over 14 amino acids. The CDR3 spells CASSGRLAVGELFF. CDR3 nucleotides: TGTGCCAGCAGCGGACGACTAGCGGTCGGGGAGCTGTTTTTT. The complete variable domain, with remaining parts taken from reference TRBV3-1 and TRBJ2-2, reads DTAVSQTPKYLVTQMGNDKSIKCEQNLGHDTMYWYKQDSKKFLKIMFSYNNKELIINETVPNRFSPKSPDKAHLNLHINSLELGDSAVYFCASSGRLAVGELFFGEGSRLTVL.

The V call is TRBV5-1, the J call TRBJ1-5, with TRBD1 identical over 9 bases. V shed 3 bases, J shed 7 bases, and the junction held 8 bases outside the gene matches. The CDR3 totals 15 residues. Germline CDR1 SGHRS, CDR2 YFSETQ. The DNA for the CDR3 is TGCGCCAGCAGCTGGGACGGACAGGGGAGCCAGCCCCAGCATTTT. Residues: CASSWDGQGSQPQHF. The full variable domain, rest sourced from reference TRBV5-1 and TRBJ1-5, is KAGVTQTPRYLIKTRGQQVTLSCSPISGHRSVSWYQQTPGQGLQFLFEYFSETQRNKGNFPGRFSGRQFSNSRSEMNVSTLELGDSALYLCASSWDGQGSQPQHFGDGTRLSIL.

The sample holds many counts of this clonotype. The chain joins TRBV7-3 to TRBJ2-2; D unresolved. Looked up from germline, CDR1 is SGHTA and CDR2 is FQGTGA. This CDR3 comprises 15 residues. Trimming shortened V by 5 bases and J by 0 bases, and 10 bases separated the two germline ends. The CDR3 DNA reads TGTGCCAGCAGCCCCCCGACTGCGAACACCGGGGAGCTGTTTTTT. It translates to CASSPPTANTGELFF.

This clonotype was detected only a few times. The V call is TRBV5-1, the J call TRBJ2-2; D may be TRBD1 (5 bases). V was clipped by 1 base and J by 3 bases, with 10 bases between them. Germline CDR1 reads SGHRS; CDR2 reads YFSETQ. The CDR3 is 15 residues long. CDR3 in DNA: TGCGCCAGCAGCTTGTATCGACAGTACACCGGGGAGCTGTTTTTT. It specifies CASSLYRQYTGELFF.

About this clonotype itself: The junction shows a germline mismatch at one end, possibly a read error. The chain combines TRBV7-2 with TRBJ2-7; no reliable D call. The CDR3 runs 10 residues. Germline CDR1 SGHTA, CDR2 FQGNSA. In DNA, the CDR3 is TGCGCCAGCAGCCCCCGGGCGCAGTACTTC. It translates to CASSPRAQYF.

This clonotype showed up just a few times. The CDR3 nucleotides read TGTGCCAGCAGCTTAATGTCTGGGGGCGATTGGTATTTT. Translating it yields CASSLMSGGDWYF. This rearrangement joins TRBV7-3 to TRBJ2-3; possible D gene TRBD1, 6 bases. CDR1 is SGHTA, CDR2 FQGTGA, per germline. This CDR3 has 13 amino acids. V lost 1 base, J lost 14 bases, and 16 bases lay in between. Based on the CDR3 plus reference TRBV7-3 and TRBJ2-3, the full variable domain is GAGVSQTPSNKVTEKGKYVELRCDPISGHTALYWYRQSLGQGPEFLIYFQGTGAADDSGLPNDRFFAVRPEGSVSTLKIQRTERGDSAVYLCASSLMSGGDWYFGPGTRLTVL.

This clonotype was observed a few times. The chain links TRBV7-2 to TRBJ2-1; 9 bases are a match to TRBD1. The DNA end is a closer match to TRBJ2-7, so the J assignment may be wrong. This CDR3 has 16 amino acids. The germline gives CDR1 SGHTA, CDR2 FQGNSA. For the CDR3, the DNA is TGTGCCAGCAGCGAAACCGGGACAGGGTCCTACAATGAGCAGTACTTC. This translates into CASSETGTGSYNEQYF.

The rearrangement joins TRBV4-3 to TRBJ2-3; TRBD1 is a possible D gene (5 bases). Germline CDR1 LGHNA, CDR2 YSLEER. The CDR3 has 17 amino acids. V was clipped by 0 bases and J by 3 bases, with 16 bases between them. CDR3 bases: TGCGCCAGCAGCCAAGATTGGGGCAGGGATGATACAGATACGCAGTATTTT. This codes for CASSQDWGRDDTDTQYF.

The V call is TRBV5-1, the J call TRBJ2-2; D gene unclear. Trimming removed 6 bases from V and 1 base from J, with 16 bases in between. Germline V lookup: CDR1 SGHRS, CDR2 YFSETQ. The CDR3 covers 16 residues. The CDR3 is CASILTGLGNTGELFF. The DNA of the CDR3 is TGCGCCAGCATCCTTACGGGTCTAGGGAACACCGGGGAGCTGTTTTTT.

V gene TRBV2 combines with J gene TRBJ2-3, with no clear D. Germline V gene data show CDR1 as SNHLY and CDR2 as FYNNEI. This CDR3 contains 15 residues. Deletions cut 5 bases from V and 2 bases from J, with 14 bases between. The CDR3 is CASSSAYQNTDTQYF. DNA for the CDR3: TGTGCCAGCAGTAGCGCATATCAAAACACAGATACGCAGTATTTT.

This clonotype occurred a few times. The rearrangement uses TRBV3-1 and TRBJ1-5, with D unresolved. Per the germline V gene, CDR1 is LGHDT and CDR2 is YNNKEL (reference sequence). The CDR3 consists of 13 residues. Between the trimmed V and J ends, which lost 2 bases and 6 bases, there was a span of 8 bases. The CDR3 DNA reads as TGTGCCAGCAGCCAAACGGGAAGTCAGCCCCAGCATTTT. This gives the protein CASSQTGSQPQHF.

Ten or more counts support this clonotype. A read error may account for a junction end that differs from germline. The rearrangement joins TRBV7-7 to TRBJ2-5, with 7 bases identical to TRBD2. Germline V gene sequence: CDR1 SSHAT, CDR2 FNYEAQ (reference sequence). The CDR3 has 15 residues. The CDR3 spells CASSPGGEGVETQYF. The CDR3 nucleotides read TGTGCTAGCAGCCCGGGGGGAGAGGGAGTCGAGACCCAGTACTTC.

The rearrangement links TRBV30 to TRBJ1-1, with 7 bases fitting TRBD1. This CDR3 is 15 amino acids long. Per the germline V gene, CDR1 is GTSNPN and CDR2 is SVGIG (reference sequence). V lost 0 bases, J lost 1 base, and 5 bases stayed unmatched. In DNA, the CDR3 is TGTGCCTGGAGTGTTCCGACAGGGCCGAACACTGAAGCTTTCTTT. Protein product: CAWSVPTGPNTEAFF.